This TCR beta chain originates from a study of technical replicates of blood from a few donors. The V gene lost 5 bases and the J gene lost 4 bases, with 14 bases spanning the gap. Germline V gene data show CDR1 as SGHAT and CDR2 as FQNNGV. This CDR3 is built from 14 residues. The table came from immunoSEQ multiplex PCR; TCRdb's copy has only in-frame clones and leaves some out. The sample has approximately 81,000 clones, over 75% seen once; the top ten hold around 3.9%. The chain recombines TRBV11-2 with TRBJ1-1; TRBD1 is a possible D gene (6 bases). The clonotype comes from a human donor in good health. Some clones in this sample may be carry-over from other donors' samples. The specimen was PBMCs. CDR3 sequence reads: CASSIPGQFTEAFF. CDR3 bases: TGTGCCAGCAGCATTCCGGGACAATTCACTGAAGCTTTCTTT. Combining the CDR3 with reference TRBV11-2 and TRBJ1-1 gives the whole variable domain EAGVAQSPRYKIIEKRQSVAFWCNPISGHATLYWYQQILGQGPKLLIQFQNNGVVDDSQLPKDRFSAERLKGVDSTLKIQPAKLEDSAVYLCASSIPGQFTEAFFGQGTRLTVV.